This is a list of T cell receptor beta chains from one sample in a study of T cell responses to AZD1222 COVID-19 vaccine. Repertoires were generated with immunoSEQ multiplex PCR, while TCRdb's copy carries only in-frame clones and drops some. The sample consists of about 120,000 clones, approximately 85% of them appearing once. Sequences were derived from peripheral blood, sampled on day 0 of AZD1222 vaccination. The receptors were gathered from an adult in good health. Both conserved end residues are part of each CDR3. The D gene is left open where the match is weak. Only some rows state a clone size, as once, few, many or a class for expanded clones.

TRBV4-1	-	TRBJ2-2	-	TGCGCCAGCAGCCAAGGATGGACCGGGGAGCTGTTTTTT	CASSQGWTGELFF
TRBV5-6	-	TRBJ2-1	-	TGTGCCAGCAACTTCGGGTACAATGAGCAGTTCTTC	CASNFGYNEQFF
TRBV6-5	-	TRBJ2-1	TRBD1	TGTGCCAGCAGAACTACAGGGGGCCCGCACAATGAGCAGTTCTTC	CASRTTGGPHNEQFF
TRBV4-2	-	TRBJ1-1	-	TGTGCCAGCAGCCTAGAACAGGGCGAAAACACTGAAGCTTTCTTT	CASSLEQGENTEAFF
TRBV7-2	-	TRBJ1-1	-	TGTGCCAGCAGCTTAACCCCCCGGGACATCCTCTTT	CASSLTPRDILF
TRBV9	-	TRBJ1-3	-	TGTGCCAGCAGCGTAGCTATGGGATTAGGGGGAAACACCATATATTTT	CASSVAMGLGGNTIYF
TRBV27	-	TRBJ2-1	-	TGTGCCAGCAGTAGGGTAGGCTTGTACAATGAGCAGTTCTTC	CASSRVGLYNEQFF
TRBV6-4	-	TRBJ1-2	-	TGTGCCAGCAGTGACTCTGGGGAAAGTGGTGGCTACACCTTC	CASSDSGESGGYTF
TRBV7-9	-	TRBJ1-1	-	TGTGCCAGCAGCGCCCAGGGGTTAACTGAAGCTTTCTTT	CASSAQGLTEAFF
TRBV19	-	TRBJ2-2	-	TGTGCCAGTAGTACTAGCCCCGTCGGGGAGCTGTTTTTT	CASSTSPVGELFF
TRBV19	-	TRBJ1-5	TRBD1	TGTGCCAGTAGCGGGGACAGGGGCCAGCCCCAGCATTTT	CASSGDRGQPQHF
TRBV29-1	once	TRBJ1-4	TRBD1	TGCAGCGTTGAAAACAGGGGAATGGGGGAAAAACTGTTTTTT	CSVENRGMGEKLFF
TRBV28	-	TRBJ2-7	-	TGTGCCAGCAGCATAGACAGGTCCTACGAGCAGTACTTC	CASSIDRSYEQYF
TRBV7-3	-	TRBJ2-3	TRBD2	TGTGCCAGCAGCGATACTAGCGGGGGGGCTTCGGATACGCAGTATTTT	CASSDTSGGASDTQYF
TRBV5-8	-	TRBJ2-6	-	TGTGCCAGCAGCTTGGGGGGAGCCGGGGCCAACGTCCTGACTTTC	CASSLGGAGANVLTF
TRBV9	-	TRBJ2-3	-	TGTGCCAGCAGCGTCGGCGGGCTTAGCACAGATACGCAGTATTTT	CASSVGGLSTDTQYF
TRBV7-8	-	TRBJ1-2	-	TGTGCCAGCAGCTTGGTAACAACTAACTATGGCTACACCTTC	CASSLVTTNYGYTF
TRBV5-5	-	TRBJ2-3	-	TGTGCCAGCAGCGGGTGGGAACGCACAGATACGCAGTATTTT	CASSGWERTDTQYF
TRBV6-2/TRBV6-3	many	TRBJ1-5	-	TGTGCCAGCAGTTACTCGAGTCCGGGACGGCAGTACAATCAGCCCCAGCATTTT	CASSYSSPGRQYNQPQHF
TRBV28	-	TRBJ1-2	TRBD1	TGTGCCAGCAGTTTAAGTGGGCAGGGGGACTATGGCTACACCTTC	CASSLSGQGDYGYTF
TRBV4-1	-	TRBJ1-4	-	TGCGCCAGCAGCCCAGACGGGTCCCGCGGGGAAAAACTGTTTTTT	CASSPDGSRGEKLFF
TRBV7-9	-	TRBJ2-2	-	TGTGCCAGCAGCACCGACAGGAACACCGGGGAGCTGTTTTTT	CASSTDRNTGELFF
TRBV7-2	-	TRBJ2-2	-	TGTGCCAGCAGCCCCCACACCGGGGAGCTGTTTTTT	CASSPHTGELFF
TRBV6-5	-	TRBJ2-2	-	TGTGCCAGCAAACAGAGTCCCACCGGGGAGCTGTTTTTT	CASKQSPTGELFF
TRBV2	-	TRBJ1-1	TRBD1	TGTGCCAGCCGCCGCCGGGACAGCAACACTGAAGCTTTCTTT	CASRRRDSNTEAFF
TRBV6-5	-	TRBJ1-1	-	TGTGCCAGCAGTCCCCAGGAGGGCAGTCACACTGAAGCTTTCTTT	CASSPQEGSHTEAFF
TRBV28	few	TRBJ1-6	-	TGTGCCAGCAGTTGGCCGGGGGATTCACCCCTCCACTTT	CASSWPGDSPLHF
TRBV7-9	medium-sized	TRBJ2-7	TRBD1	TGTGCCAGCAGCTTAGCTGGGACCGAGGGACAGGGATTCCACGAGCAGTACTTC	CASSLAGTEGQGFHEQYF
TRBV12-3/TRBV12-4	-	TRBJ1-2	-	TGTGCCAGCAGTTTAGAGGGGCACTATGGCTACACCTTC	CASSLEGHYGYTF
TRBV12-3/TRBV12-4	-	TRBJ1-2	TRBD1	TGTGCCAGCAGTTTAGGGGACAGACATGGCTACACCTTC	CASSLGDRHGYTF
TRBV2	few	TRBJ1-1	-	TGTGCCAGCAGTCTATCCCCCGGGGTGAACACTGAAGCTTTCTTT	CASSLSPGVNTEAFF